This T cell receptor beta chain was captured in a study of blood T cell repertoires in COVID-19. On the study more broadly: COVID-19 samples from acute and convalescent phases originated in the United States, Italy and Spain.

Study processing details: Nucleated cell number was recorded as an estimate derived from reference gene primer amplification. Here immunoSEQ multiplex PCR was the method, and the copy in TCRdb shows in-frame clones only, minus some. The V and J calls and the clone size are those of that table, but D and trimming were determined from the DNA. The data contain 150,000 or so clones, almost 85% of them singletons. J was trimmed by 5 bases and V by 5 bases; bases with no gene match: 8. CDR1 MDHEN and CDR2 SYDVKM come from the germline V gene. This CDR3 has 15 amino acids. The clonotype was recovered from a man in his late teens or twenties with active or convalescent COVID-19. The J gene is TRBJ1-5, the V gene TRBV28; TRBD1 agrees at 8 bases. Source material: peripheral blood. The DNA of the CDR3 is TGTGCCAGCAGTACCCTCGACAGGGGAGATCAGCCCCAGCATTTT. This gives the protein CASSTLDRGDQPQHF.